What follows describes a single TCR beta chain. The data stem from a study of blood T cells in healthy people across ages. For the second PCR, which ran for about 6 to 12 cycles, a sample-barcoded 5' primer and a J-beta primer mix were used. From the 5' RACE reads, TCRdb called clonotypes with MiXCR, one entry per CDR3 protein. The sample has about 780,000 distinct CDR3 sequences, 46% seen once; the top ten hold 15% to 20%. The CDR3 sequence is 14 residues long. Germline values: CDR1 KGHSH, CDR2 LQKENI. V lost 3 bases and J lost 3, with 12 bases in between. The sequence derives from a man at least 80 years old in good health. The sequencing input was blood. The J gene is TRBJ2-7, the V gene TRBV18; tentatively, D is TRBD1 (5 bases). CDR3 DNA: TGTGCCAGCTCACCGGCGACAGTAAACTACGAGCAGTACTTC. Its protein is CASSPATVNYEQYF. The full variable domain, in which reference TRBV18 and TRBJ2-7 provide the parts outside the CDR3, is NAGVMQNPRHLVRRRGQEARLRCSPMKGHSHVYWYRQLPEEGLKFMVYLQKENIIDESGMPKERFSAEFPKEGPSILRIQQVVRGDSAAYFCASSPATVNYEQYFGPGTRLTVT.